Each of the 7 T cell receptor beta chains below was sequenced from the same sample in a study of pediatric ulcerative colitis. The repertoire was sequenced with immunoSEQ multiplex PCR; TCRdb's copy has only in-frame clones and lacks some. The sample contains over 9,000 clones, 75% to 90% of which appear only once. Sequencing was done on a sample of blood. These receptors were taken from a girl aged 10-17 years with moderate ulcerative colitis.

This clone is a singleton in its sample. The chain joins TRBV11-2 to TRBJ1-2; D not certain. The V end lost 4 bases, the J end lost 6 bases, and 18 bases lay between the germline ends. The CDR3 length is 15 residues. Germline CDR1 reads SGHAT; CDR2 reads FQNNGV. CDR3 in DNA: TGTGCCAGCAGCTCAACCCGGGCCGGGCCTAATGGCTACACCTTC. It specifies CASSSTRAGPNGYTF.

The CDR3 spells CASSLNAGSTGELFF. In DNA, the CDR3 is TGTGCCAGCAGCTTAAACGCAGGGAGCACCGGGGAGCTGTTTTTT. The chain couples TRBV7-3 to TRBJ2-2, with D perhaps given as TRBD1 or TRBD2 (5 bases each). This CDR3 is 15 amino acids long. CDR1 and CDR2 (germline): SGHTA, FQGTGA. Between the trimmed V and J ends, which lost 1 base and 4 bases, there was a span of 10 bases.

V and J are TRBV9 and TRBJ2-5; possibly TRBD2 for D (7 bases). CDR1 SGDLS and CDR2 YYNGEE come from the germline V gene. CDR3 length: 18 residues. Trimming removed 0 bases from V and 2 bases from J, with 20 bases in between. This chain's CDR3 is CASSVATWGGQGQETQYF. The CDR3 region has the DNA TGTGCCAGCAGCGTAGCTACGTGGGGGGGCCAGGGACAAGAGACCCAGTACTTC.

The V gene is TRBV2, the J gene TRBJ1-1; D uncertain. Germline V gene sequence: CDR1 SNHLY, CDR2 FYNNEI. Trimming took 4 bases from V and 6 from J, leaving 15 bases between them. The CDR3 loop spans 14 amino acids. CDR3 sequence: CASSGEPRSAEAFF. In nucleotides, the CDR3 is TGTGCCAGCAGTGGAGAACCCCGATCGGCTGAAGCTTTCTTT.

V gene TRBV6-1 combines with J gene TRBJ2-7; TRBD1 aligns across 7 bases. The CDR3 is 12 amino acids. CDR1 is MNHNS and CDR2 is SASEGT in the germline V gene. After removal of 7 bases from V and 8 bases from J, the junction contained 8 bases not matched to a gene. CDR3 nucleotide sequence: TGTGCCAGCACGGGACAGCCTGGTCAGCAGTACTTC. Encoded protein: CASTGQPGQQYF.

V is TRBV6-5 and J is TRBJ1-5; 9 bases are a match to TRBD1. Trimming took 6 bases from V and 7 from J; bases not matched to a gene: 7. This CDR3 is 14 amino acids long. The germline V gene encodes CDR1 MNHEY and CDR2 SVGAGI. CDR3 DNA: TGTGCCAGCAGCTCCACAGGGGGCGGACAGCCCCAGCATTTT. Protein product: CASSSTGGGQPQHF.

The rearrangement joins TRBV27 to TRBJ1-2, with D uncertain. This CDR3 region has 13 residues. Germline loops: CDR1 MNHEY, CDR2 SMNVEV (reference sequence). V lost 3 bases to trimming and J lost 2 bases, with 7 bases between them. CDR3 DNA: TGTGCCAGCAGTTTTATGATGAACTATGGCTACACCTTC. Translating gives CASSFMMNYGYTF.